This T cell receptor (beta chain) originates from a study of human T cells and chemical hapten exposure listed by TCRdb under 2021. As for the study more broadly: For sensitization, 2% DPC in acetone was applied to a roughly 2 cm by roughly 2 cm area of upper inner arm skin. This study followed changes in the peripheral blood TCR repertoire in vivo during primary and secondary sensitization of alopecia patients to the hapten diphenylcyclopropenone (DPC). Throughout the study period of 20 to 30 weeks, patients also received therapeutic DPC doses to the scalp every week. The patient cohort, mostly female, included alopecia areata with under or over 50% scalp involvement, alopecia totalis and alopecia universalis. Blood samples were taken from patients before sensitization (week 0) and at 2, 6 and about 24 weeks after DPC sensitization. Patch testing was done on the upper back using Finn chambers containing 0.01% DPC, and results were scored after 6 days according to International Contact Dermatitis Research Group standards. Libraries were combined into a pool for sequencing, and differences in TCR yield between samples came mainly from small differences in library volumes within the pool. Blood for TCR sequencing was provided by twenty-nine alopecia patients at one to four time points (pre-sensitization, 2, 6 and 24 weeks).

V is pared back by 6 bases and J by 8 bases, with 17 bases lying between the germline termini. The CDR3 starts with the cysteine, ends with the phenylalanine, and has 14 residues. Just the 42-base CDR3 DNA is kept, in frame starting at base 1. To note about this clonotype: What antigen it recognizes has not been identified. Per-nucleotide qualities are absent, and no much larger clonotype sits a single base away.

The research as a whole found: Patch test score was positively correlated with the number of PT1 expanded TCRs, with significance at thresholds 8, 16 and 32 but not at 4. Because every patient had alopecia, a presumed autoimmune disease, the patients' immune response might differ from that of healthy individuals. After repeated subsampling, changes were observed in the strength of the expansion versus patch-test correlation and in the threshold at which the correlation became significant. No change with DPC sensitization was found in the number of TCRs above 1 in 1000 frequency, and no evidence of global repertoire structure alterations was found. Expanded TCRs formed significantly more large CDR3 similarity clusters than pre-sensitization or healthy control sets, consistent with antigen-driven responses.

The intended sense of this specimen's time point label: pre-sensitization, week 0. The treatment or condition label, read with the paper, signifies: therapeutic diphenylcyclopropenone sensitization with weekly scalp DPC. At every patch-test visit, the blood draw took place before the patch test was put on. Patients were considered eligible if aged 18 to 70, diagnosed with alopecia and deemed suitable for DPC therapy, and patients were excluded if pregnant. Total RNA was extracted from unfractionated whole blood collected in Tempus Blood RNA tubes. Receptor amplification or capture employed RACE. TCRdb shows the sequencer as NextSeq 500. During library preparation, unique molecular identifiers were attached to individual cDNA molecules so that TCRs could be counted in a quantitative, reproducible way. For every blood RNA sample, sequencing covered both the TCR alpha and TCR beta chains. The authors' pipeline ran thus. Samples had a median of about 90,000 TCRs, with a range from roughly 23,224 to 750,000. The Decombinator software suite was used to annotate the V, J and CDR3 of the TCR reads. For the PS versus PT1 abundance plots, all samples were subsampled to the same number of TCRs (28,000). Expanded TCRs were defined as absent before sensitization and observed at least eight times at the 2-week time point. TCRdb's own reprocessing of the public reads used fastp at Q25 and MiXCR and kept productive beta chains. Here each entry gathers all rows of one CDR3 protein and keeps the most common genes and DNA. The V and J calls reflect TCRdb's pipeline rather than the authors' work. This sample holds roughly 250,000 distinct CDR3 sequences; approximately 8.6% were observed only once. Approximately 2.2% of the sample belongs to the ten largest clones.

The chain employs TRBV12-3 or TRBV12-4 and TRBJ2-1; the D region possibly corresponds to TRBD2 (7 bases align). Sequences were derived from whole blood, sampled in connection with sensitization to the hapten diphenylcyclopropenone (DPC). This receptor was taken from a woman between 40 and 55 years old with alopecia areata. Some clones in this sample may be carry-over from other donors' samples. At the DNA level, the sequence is TGTGCCAGCAGCACCGGGGGCGGGAGAGATGAGCAGTTCTTC. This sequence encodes CASSTGGGRDEQFF.